The sequence of this TCR beta chain was determined in a study of T cell changes during pregnancy in multiple sclerosis. V shed 0 bases and J shed 0 bases, with 7 bases lying between them. Germline V gene sequence: CDR1 SGHRS, CDR2 YFSETQ. This CDR3 contains 15 residues. Produced via immunoSEQ multiplex PCR; TCRdb's table is partial and in-frame only. The table records about 70,000 clones, approximately 90% of them present only once. V gene TRBV5-1 combines with J gene TRBJ2-1, with D uncertain. The source was peripheral blood, collected after pregnancy. The source is a female donor with multiple sclerosis, enrolled in a pregnancy study. The CDR3: CASSLAVNSYNEQFF. The CDR3 DNA reads TGCGCCAGCAGCTTGGCGGTCAACTCCTACAATGAGCAGTTCTTC.